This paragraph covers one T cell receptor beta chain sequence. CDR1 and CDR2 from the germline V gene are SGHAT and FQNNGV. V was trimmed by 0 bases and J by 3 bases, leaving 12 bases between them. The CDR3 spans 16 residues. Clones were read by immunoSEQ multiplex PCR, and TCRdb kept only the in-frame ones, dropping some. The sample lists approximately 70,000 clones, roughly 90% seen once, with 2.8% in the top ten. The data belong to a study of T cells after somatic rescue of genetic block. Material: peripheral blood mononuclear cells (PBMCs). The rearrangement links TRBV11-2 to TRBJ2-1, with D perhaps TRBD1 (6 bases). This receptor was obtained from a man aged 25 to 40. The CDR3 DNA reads TGTGCCAGCAGCTTAGAACGGGACACGGACTACAATGAGCAGTTCTTC. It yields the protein CASSLERDTDYNEQFF.